Listed below are T cell receptor beta chains from one sample, sequenced in a study of T cells after posttransplantation cyclophosphamide. Clones were sequenced by immunoSEQ multiplex PCR, and TCRdb holds only the in-frame ones, with some missing. The sample contains 40,000 to 45,000 clones, none of them singletons. Sample: PBMCs. Receptors were obtained from a middle-aged man in good health, CMV-negative, and a related stem cell transplant donor. The CDR3 runs from the conserved cysteine through the conserved F or W. Fields, in order: CDR3 protein, D gene, J gene, clone size, V gene. A D gene is named only where the DNA matches it firmly. Size tells how often a clone was seen (once, few, many) or the class of an expanded clone, and some rows leave it out.

CASSLGDSGRETQYF,TRBD1,TRBJ2-5,-,TRBV7-6
CASSPTQTGPQHF,-,TRBJ1-5,few,TRBV18
CASSPGEGQPQHF,-,TRBJ1-5,many,TRBV18
CASSEYRDRGNEQFF,TRBD1,TRBJ2-1,-,TRBV25-1
CASCSQGYQPQHF,-,TRBJ1-5,many,TRBV19
CASRDRDYEQYF,TRBD1,TRBJ2-7,many,TRBV25-1
CASRKDRAYEQYF,TRBD1,TRBJ2-7,many,TRBV5-6
CASSPPRTGGADEQYF,TRBD1,TRBJ2-7,few,TRBV18
CASSTAPNYGYTF,-,TRBJ1-2,many,TRBV6-1
CASSATQGAGELFF,TRBD1,TRBJ2-2,many,TRBV9
CASSIGGTATDTQYF,TRBD1,TRBJ2-3,many,TRBV19
CASSQGTGSPNRDIQYF,TRBD1,TRBJ2-4,many,TRBV4-2
CASRDRGGTGELFF,TRBD1,TRBJ2-2,many,TRBV6-5
CARNLAQGYNEQFF,-,TRBJ2-1,many,TRBV2
CASIQGFQETQYF,-,TRBJ2-5,many,TRBV2
CASSQVQGGGYTF,TRBD1,TRBJ1-2,many,TRBV4-1
CASSQGGQAEAFF,-,TRBJ1-1,few,TRBV14
CSVESGRFYNEQFF,TRBD2,TRBJ2-1,many,TRBV29-1
CPGSARVTREQNTGELFF,-,TRBJ2-2,few,TRBV22-1
CASSPAGITWGNQPQHF,-,TRBJ1-5,many,TRBV19
CASTYGLAGSSYEQYF,TRBD2,TRBJ2-7,few,TRBV6-6
CASSLAERRSTDTQYF,-,TRBJ2-3,many,TRBV7-6
CASSPGVGSYNEQFF,-,TRBJ2-1,few,TRBV11-2
CASSPLGSYEQYF,-,TRBJ2-7,many,TRBV18
CASSFGTMSGTF,-,TRBJ1-2,-,TRBV11-2
CASSLAITSTDTQYF,-,TRBJ2-3,few,TRBV27
CASSPRDIEETQYF,-,TRBJ2-5,many,TRBV4-1